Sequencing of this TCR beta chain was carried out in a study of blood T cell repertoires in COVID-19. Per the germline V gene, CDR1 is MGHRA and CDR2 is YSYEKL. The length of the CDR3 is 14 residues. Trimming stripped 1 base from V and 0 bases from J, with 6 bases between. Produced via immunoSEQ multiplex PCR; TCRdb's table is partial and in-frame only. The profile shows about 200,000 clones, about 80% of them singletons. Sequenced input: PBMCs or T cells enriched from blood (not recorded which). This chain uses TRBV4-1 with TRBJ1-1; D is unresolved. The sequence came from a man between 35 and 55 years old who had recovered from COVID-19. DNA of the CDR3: TGCGCCAGCAGCCAAGTGTCGGTGAACACTGAAGCTTTCTTT. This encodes CASSQVSVNTEAFF.